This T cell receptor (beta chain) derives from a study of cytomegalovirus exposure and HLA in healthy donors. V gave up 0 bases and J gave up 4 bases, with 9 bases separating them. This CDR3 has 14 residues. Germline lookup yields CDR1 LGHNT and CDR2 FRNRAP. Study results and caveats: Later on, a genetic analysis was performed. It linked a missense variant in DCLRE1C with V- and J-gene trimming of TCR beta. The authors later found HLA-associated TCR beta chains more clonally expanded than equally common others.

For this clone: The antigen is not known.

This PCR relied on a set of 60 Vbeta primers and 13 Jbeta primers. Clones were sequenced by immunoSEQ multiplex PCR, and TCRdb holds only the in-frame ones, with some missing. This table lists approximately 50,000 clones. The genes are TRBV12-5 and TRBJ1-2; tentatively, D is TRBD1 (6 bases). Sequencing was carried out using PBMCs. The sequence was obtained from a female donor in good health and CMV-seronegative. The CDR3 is CASGLVRGGYGYTF. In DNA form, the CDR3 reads TGTGCTAGTGGTTTGGTACGAGGGGGCTATGGCTACACCTTC.